Here is one T cell receptor beta chain with its context. No cognate antigen has been identified for it. Base qualities are not at hand, and no much larger clone is one base apart. From the germline V gene, CDR1 is SQVTM and CDR2 is ANQGSEA. V was cut back by 5 bases and J by 5 bases, leaving a gap of 10 bases between them. The CDR3, from cysteine to phenylalanine, totals 11 residues. Just the 33-base CDR3 DNA is kept, in frame starting at base 1. These data belong to a study of T cells in localized non-small cell lung cancer (dated by TCRdb to the early 2020s). About the full investigation: T cell repertoires of approximately 250 early-stage NSCLC patients were analyzed, with tumors being compared against uninvolved tumor-adjacent lungs. The cohort was made up of around 250 treatment-naive NSCLC patients whose localized lung tumors had been resected. NSCLC patients had a mean age of around 66 years, and 120 to 150 were male and 85 to 110 female.

Findings and caveats that apply to the study as a whole: Because of the exploratory design, TCR variables were selected using unadjusted p-values without false-discovery rate correction. The highest T cell clonality was observed in uninvolved tumor-adjacent lung, where clonality exceeded that of tumor, suggesting that antigenic responses were more focused in uninvolved tumor-adjacent lung. Multi-region tumor sequencing was not performed, so intratumor heterogeneity could not be excluded. A median of roughly 60 of the top 100 tumor clones were detected in paired uninvolved adjacent lung, and 28 of these tumor clones were also found among the top 100 clones of the paired uninvolved adjacent lung. Longer overall survival was associated with higher blood T cell density, whereas shorter survival was associated with higher adjacent-lung clonality.

At diagnosis, tumor, uninvolved tumor-adjacent lung and peripheral blood were collected and then preserved as a mix of FFPE and fresh-frozen material. For TCR repertoire profiling, blood samples were analyzed as peripheral blood mononuclear cells. The immunoSEQ Assay was used to sequence TCR beta CDR3 regions from DNA. In the paper's pipeline: To compute T cell density, TCR beta template counts were normalized to usable DNA, which was estimated by amplifying housekeeping genes. Richness was estimated using the preseqR package, with extrapolation to 400,000 templates for PBMC samples and to 120,000 templates for tissue samples. Clonality was defined by subtracting Pielou's evenness from one. To identify tissue-enriched TCRs, differential abundance testing was run on productive amino-acid clonotypes with a minimum total count of 5 and an alpha of 0.1. The Jaccard Index and the Morisita Overlap Index were used to measure how much the repertoires overlapped between compartments. GLIPH clustered TCR beta CDR3s with public tetramer-defined viral CDR3s; viral motifs required at least three viral sequences plus V-gene enrichment. TCRdb's version of the immuneACCESS table is confined to in-frame rearrangements and falls short of the full clone set. An unresolved V gene accounts for under half of the shortfall where checked; the remainder is of unknown origin. The DNA gave D and trimming, while V, J and clone size come from that table. Recorded for this sample are about 28,000 clones; around 81% of them occurred a single time. The ten largest clones add up to around 5.3% of the sample.

The rearranged chain carries TRBV29-1 and TRBJ2-7; the D gene cannot be resolved reliably. The sequence was collected from a man between 40 and 70 years old with stage III lung adenocarcinoma. The source was peripheral blood mononuclear cells, collected before any cancer treatment. The CDR3 loop reads CSVLSSHEQYF. The DNA is TGCAGCGTTTTATCTTCCCACGAGCAGTACTTC.